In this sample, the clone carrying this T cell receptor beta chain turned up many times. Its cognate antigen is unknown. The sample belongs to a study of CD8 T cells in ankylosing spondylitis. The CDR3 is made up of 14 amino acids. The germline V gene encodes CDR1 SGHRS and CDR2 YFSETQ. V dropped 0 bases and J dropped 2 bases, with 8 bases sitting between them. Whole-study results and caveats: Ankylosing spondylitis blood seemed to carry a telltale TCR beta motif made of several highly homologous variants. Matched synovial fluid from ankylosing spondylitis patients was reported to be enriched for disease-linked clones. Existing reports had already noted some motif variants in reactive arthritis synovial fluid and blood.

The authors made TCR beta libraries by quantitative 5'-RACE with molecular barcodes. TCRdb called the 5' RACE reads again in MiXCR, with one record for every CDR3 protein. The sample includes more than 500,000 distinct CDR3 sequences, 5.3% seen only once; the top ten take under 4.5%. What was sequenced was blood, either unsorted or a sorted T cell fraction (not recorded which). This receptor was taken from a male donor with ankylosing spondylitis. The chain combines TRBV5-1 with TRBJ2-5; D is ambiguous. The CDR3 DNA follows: TGCGCCAGCAGCTTGGTGGCAGCTCAAGAGACCCAGTACTTC. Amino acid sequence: CASSLVAAQETQYF.